Listed below are T cell receptor beta chains from one sample, sequenced in a study of T cell responses to AZD1222 COVID-19 vaccine. The data were produced by immunoSEQ multiplex PCR, yet TCRdb's version contains in-frame clones alone and is incomplete. The table includes 160,000 or so clones, almost 90% detected once. The source material was peripheral blood, sampled on day 0 of AZD1222 vaccination. These receptors were obtained from an adult in good health. Each CDR3 is given with its conserved first and last residue. The D gene is left open where the match is weak. A clone size is listed for some rows: how often the clone was seen (once, few, many), or a class if it is expanded.

d_call	v_call	clone_size	j_call	cdr3_aa	cdr3_nt
-	TRBV28	-	TRBJ2-3	CASSLAPTPGTQYF	TGTGCCAGCAGTCTAGCCCCTACCCCCGGTACGCAGTATTTT
TRBD2	TRBV7-2	-	TRBJ2-5	CASSLTSGGETQYF	TGTGCCAGCAGCCTGACTAGCGGGGGGGAGACCCAGTACTTC
-	TRBV10-2	once	TRBJ1-1	CASILALGNTEAFF	TGCGCCAGCATTCTAGCTCTGGGGAACACTGAAGCTTTCTTT
-	TRBV2	-	TRBJ2-1	CASSGQVDEQFF	TGTGCCAGCAGTGGACAAGTTGATGAGCAGTTCTTC
-	TRBV20-1	-	TRBJ1-4	CSAWGGEKLFF	TGCAGTGCCTGGGGCGGGGAAAAACTGTTTTTT
TRBD2	TRBV28	-	TRBJ2-1	CASSLAGGPGEQFF	TGTGCCAGCAGTTTAGCGGGAGGGCCGGGTGAGCAGTTCTTC
-	TRBV7-3	-	TRBJ1-1	CASSLTSRPGTEAFF	TGTGCCAGCAGCTTAACGTCCAGGCCCGGCACTGAAGCTTTCTTT
-	TRBV5-1	-	TRBJ2-7	CASSPGQNYEQYF	TGCGCCAGCAGCCCCGGACAGAACTACGAGCAGTACTTC
-	TRBV28	-	TRBJ1-2	CASSRSDGRTNYGYTF	TGTGCCAGCAGTCGCTCGGACGGGAGAACTAACTATGGCTACACCTTC
TRBD2	TRBV27	-	TRBJ2-1	CASSLTSSGHNEQFF	TGTGCCAGCAGCCTGACTAGCTCTGGACACAATGAGCAGTTCTTC
-	TRBV2	once	TRBJ2-5	CASSEAWKTQYF	TGTGCCAGCAGTGAAGCGTGGAAGACCCAGTACTTC
-	TRBV21-1	-	TRBJ1-6	CASSKGGPLILGSYNSPLHF	TGTGCCAGCAGCAAAGGGGGGCCACTGATTCTAGGTTCCTATAATTCACCCCTCCACTTT
-	TRBV6-5	-	TRBJ1-2	CASKTLYGYTF	TGTGCCAGCAAAACCCTCTATGGCTACACCTTC
TRBD2	TRBV7-3	-	TRBJ2-1	CASSLISGGGSYNEQFF	TGTGCCAGCAGCCTTATTTCCGGCGGGGGAAGCTACAATGAGCAGTTCTTC
TRBD2	TRBV7-2	few	TRBJ2-2	CASSLRIAGVVGELFF	TGTGCCAGCAGCTTACGAATAGCGGGAGTGGTCGGGGAGCTGTTTTTT
TRBD2	TRBV11-3	-	TRBJ2-1	CASSLDGRGGNNEQFF	TGTGCCAGCAGCTTAGATGGGCGGGGGGGCAACAATGAGCAGTTCTTC
TRBD2	TRBV4-1	-	TRBJ2-1	CASSQVLAGEQFF	TGCGCCAGCAGCCAAGTCTTAGCGGGCGAGCAGTTCTTC
-	TRBV11-2	-	TRBJ2-1	CASSLEGVNEQFF	TGTGCCAGCAGCTTAGAGGGGGTCAATGAGCAGTTCTTC
-	TRBV18	-	TRBJ2-4	CASSPLGGTENIQYF	TGTGCCAGCTCACCATTGGGGGGGACAGAAAACATTCAGTACTTC
-	TRBV11-2	-	TRBJ2-7	CASSLDWARYSYEQYF	TGTGCCAGCAGCTTAGATTGGGCCCGGTACTCCTACGAGCAGTACTTC
-	TRBV5-3	-	TRBJ1-5	CARSFLTGERGNQPQHF	TGTGCCAGAAGCTTCCTGACAGGAGAGAGGGGCAATCAGCCCCAGCATTTT
-	TRBV25-1	-	TRBJ1-6	CASSGGRGSYNSPLHF	TGTGCCAGCAGTGGAGGCCGTGGGAGCTATAATTCACCCCTCCACTTT
TRBD1	TRBV4-3	once	TRBJ2-7	CASSQDGQGVGSYEQYF	TGCGCCAGCAGCCAAGACGGGCAGGGGGTGGGCTCCTACGAGCAGTACTTC
-	TRBV28	-	TRBJ2-7	CASIGTRPYEQYF	TGTGCCAGCATAGGGACGCGTCCCTACGAGCAGTACTTC
TRBD1	TRBV10-3	-	TRBJ1-3	CAISESMAGGNSGNTIYF	TGTGCCATCAGTGAGTCGATGGCAGGGGGCAACTCTGGAAACACCATATATTTT
TRBD2	TRBV6-1	few	TRBJ2-2	CASSEGRTSLIGELFF	TGTGCCAGCAGTGAAGGCAGGACTAGTCTGATCGGGGAGCTGTTTTTT
TRBD1	TRBV4-2	once	TRBJ1-4	CASSQDRGPDEKLFF	TGTGCCAGCAGCCAGGACAGGGGACCGGATGAAAAACTGTTTTTT
-	TRBV25-1	once	TRBJ1-1	CASIGYGVMNTEAFF	TGTGCCAGCATAGGCTATGGAGTAATGAACACTGAAGCTTTCTTT
TRBD1	TRBV29-1	-	TRBJ1-2	CSVEDQGQGIYGYTF	TGCAGCGTTGAAGATCAGGGACAGGGAATCTATGGCTACACCTTC
TRBD2	TRBV6-5	-	TRBJ2-3	CASSYLAGGSTDTQYF	TGTGCCAGCAGTTACCTAGCGGGGGGCTCCACAGATACGCAGTATTTT
-	TRBV9	-	TRBJ2-7	CASSVAGNPLYEQYF	TGTGCCAGCAGCGTGGCAGGAAACCCCCTCTACGAGCAGTACTTC
-	TRBV4-3	-	TRBJ1-5	CASSQDLRGATSNQPQHF	TGCGCCAGCAGCCAAGATCTAAGAGGGGCGACCAGCAATCAGCCCCAGCATTTT
TRBD1	TRBV9	once	TRBJ2-7	CASSTGQGGYEQYF	TGTGCCAGCAGCACTGGACAGGGGGGCTACGAGCAGTACTTC
-	TRBV28	-	TRBJ2-2	CASSLETGAKTGELFF	TGTGCCAGCAGTTTAGAGACAGGAGCGAAGACCGGGGAGCTGTTTTTT
-	TRBV28	-	TRBJ1-5	CASEGGGSNQPQHF	TGTGCCAGCGAAGGCGGGGGTAGCAATCAGCCCCAGCATTTT
-	TRBV6-5	-	TRBJ1-4	CASSYSRFNEKLFF	TGTGCCAGCAGTTACTCACGGTTTAATGAAAAACTGTTTTTT
-	TRBV6-2/TRBV6-3	-	TRBJ1-1	CASSLSRANTEAFF	TGTGCCAGCAGTTTATCCCGGGCGAACACTGAAGCTTTCTTT
-	TRBV5-1	-	TRBJ2-5	CASSLVQGGETQYF	TGCGCCAGCAGCTTGGTTCAGGGAGGAGAGACCCAGTACTTC
-	TRBV2	-	TRBJ2-3	CASSEAPRAGSTDTQYF	TGTGCCAGCAGTGAAGCGCCGCGGGCGGGAAGCACAGATACGCAGTATTTT
TRBD2	TRBV20-1	-	TRBJ2-5	CSASGGGMETQYF	TGCAGTGCTAGTGGGGGGGGAATGGAGACCCAGTACTTC
TRBD1	TRBV13	-	TRBJ1-5	CASSPGQAHNGNQPQHF	TGTGCCAGCAGCCCAGGACAGGCCCACAACGGCAATCAGCCCCAGCATTTT
TRBD1	TRBV2	once	TRBJ1-1	CASSQQGSSTEAFF	TGTGCCAGCAGTCAACAGGGGAGTAGCACTGAAGCTTTCTTT
TRBD1	TRBV18	-	TRBJ2-1	CASSRTGPPSYNEQFF	TGTGCCAGCTCACGGACAGGCCCCCCTTCCTACAATGAGCAGTTCTTC
-	TRBV6-6	-	TRBJ1-1	CASSYALGRGTTEAFF	TGTGCCAGCAGTTACGCTTTAGGACGGGGGACCACTGAAGCTTTCTTT
-	TRBV28	-	TRBJ1-6	CASLGDATSPLHF	TGTGCCAGTCTCGGGGACGCTACATCACCCCTCCACTTT
-	TRBV28	-	TRBJ2-4	CASSRGASKNIQYF	TGTGCCAGCAGTCGAGGGGCATCCAAAAACATTCAGTACTTC
-	TRBV29-1	few	TRBJ1-4	CSVVRKRGEKLFF	TGCAGCGTTGTCAGAAAACGGGGTGAAAAACTGTTTTTT
TRBD2	TRBV7-6	-	TRBJ2-2	CASSSRTSGNTGELFF	TGTGCCAGCAGCTCCCGGACTAGCGGGAACACCGGGGAGCTGTTTTTT
-	TRBV27	-	TRBJ2-7	CASSLGQIHGTEQYF	TGTGCCAGCAGTTTAGGGCAAATCCACGGGACCGAGCAGTACTTC
-	TRBV2	-	TRBJ2-3	CASSLQTSTDTQYF	TGTGCCAGCAGCCTCCAGACTAGCACAGATACGCAGTATTTT
-	TRBV19	-	TRBJ2-7	CASSTGSNEQYF	TGTGCCAGTAGTACAGGGAGCAACGAGCAGTACTTC
-	TRBV19	-	TRBJ1-5	CASSPGKSNQPQHF	TGTGCCAGTAGTCCAGGGAAAAGCAATCAGCCCCAGCATTTT
-	TRBV10-3	few	TRBJ2-6	CATSGGGASSGANVLTF	TGTGCCACCTCCGGCGGGGGCGCCAGCTCTGGGGCCAACGTCCTGACTTTC
-	TRBV5-1	-	TRBJ1-1	CASSLERGLQAFF	TGCGCCAGCAGCTTGGAACGGGGGCTTCAAGCTTTCTTT
-	TRBV23-1	-	TRBJ1-1	CAPEGRTFTEAFF	TGCGCCCCCGAGGGACGAACCTTCACTGAAGCTTTCTTT